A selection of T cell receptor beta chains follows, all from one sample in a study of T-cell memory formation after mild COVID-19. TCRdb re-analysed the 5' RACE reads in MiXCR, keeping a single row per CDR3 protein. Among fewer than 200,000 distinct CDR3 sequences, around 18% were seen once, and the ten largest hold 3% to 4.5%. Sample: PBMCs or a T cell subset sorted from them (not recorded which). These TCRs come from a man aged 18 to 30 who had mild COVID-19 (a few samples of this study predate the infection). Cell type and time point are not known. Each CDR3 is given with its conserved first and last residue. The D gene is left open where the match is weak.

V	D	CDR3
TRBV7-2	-	CASSFSRFTDTQYF
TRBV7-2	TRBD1	CASSPRVGGTEQFF
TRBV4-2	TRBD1	CASSQGGWQGAVEPQHF
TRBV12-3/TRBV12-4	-	CASSLASQNNEQFF
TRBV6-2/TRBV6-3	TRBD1	CASRGQVSPEAFF
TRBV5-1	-	CASGRGPRYNEQFF
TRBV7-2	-	CASIWDSRNTGELFF
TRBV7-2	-	CASTPGSSYEQYF
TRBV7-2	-	CASSPDRDGNTQYF
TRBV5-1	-	CASSLVQNSPLHF
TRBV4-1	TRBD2	CASSLLGITSGGARHGELFF
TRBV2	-	CASGSRGGDAEAFF
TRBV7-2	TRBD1	CASSSTGGLTEAFF
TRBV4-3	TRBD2	CASRSGTSGYTGELFF
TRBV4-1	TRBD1	CASSQDRDRLPRRTQYF
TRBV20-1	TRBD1	CSARAGGSSGANVLTF
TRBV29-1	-	CSVVSVLGSEQYF
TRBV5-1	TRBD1	CASSLGGTGAEQYF
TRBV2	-	CASERSLYGYTF
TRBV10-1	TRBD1	CASSDSRGQGPPEQYF
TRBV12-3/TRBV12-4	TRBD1	CASSPTGGGMYEQYF
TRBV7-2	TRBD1	CASSSTLTGGTYNEQFF
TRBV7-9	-	CASTGADTQYF
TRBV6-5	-	CASSVTYTGPSSGNTIYF
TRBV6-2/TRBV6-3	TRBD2	CASRIGTSGDYNEQFF
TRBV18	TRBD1	CASSPNPAGGSYEQYF
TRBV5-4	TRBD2	CASSPLAGGHGGELFF
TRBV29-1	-	CSVGGWGNTEAFF
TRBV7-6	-	CASSLEVEPGELFF
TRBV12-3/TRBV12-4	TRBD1	CASSQQGTGNQPQHF
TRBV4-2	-	CASSQDISSTDTQYF
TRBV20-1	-	CSANPQGGGPDTQYF
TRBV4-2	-	CASSQVQGIPEAFF
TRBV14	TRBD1	CASSQVGQGAEFMNSPLHF
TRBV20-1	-	CSARDNNQPQHF
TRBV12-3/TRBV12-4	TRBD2	CASSFAAGVGTDTQYF
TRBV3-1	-	CASSSTRVGNVGELFF
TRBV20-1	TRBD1	CSARQGAQNSPLHF
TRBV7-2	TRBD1	CASSPTVTGGAYNEQFF
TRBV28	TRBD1	CASSLPDRTKDTDTQYF
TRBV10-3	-	CATSDSIAGNTIYF
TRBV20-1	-	CSARDLSRDSYEQYF
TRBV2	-	CASRGAGEQFF
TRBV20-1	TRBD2	CSAERGSEQFF
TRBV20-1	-	CSAPRQETQYF
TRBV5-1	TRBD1	CASSLGDSLRPLHF
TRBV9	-	CASSEPSTDTQYF
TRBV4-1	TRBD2	CASSQVGQRGGKETQYF